This T cell receptor (beta chain) was sequenced during a study of beta chain features in type 1 diabetes. Study-wide background: In age, gender and cell yields, patients were similar to healthy donors.

Note on this clone: Its antigen is not identified.

One heparinised draw, averaging roughly 110 mL, was taken per donor. General study findings and limits: In patients and controls equally, PCR might favor templates that are shorter. There were fewer insertions and more deletions at the VDJ junctions of type 1 diabetes patients.

What was sequenced were expressed TCRB transcripts, since all of the isolated RNA had been reverse transcribed. Only in-frame clones appear in the TCRdb table, and some are missing; sequencing was by immunoSEQ multiplex PCR. In the table there are roughly 500,000 clones, approximately 31% of which are singletons. The CDR3 runs to 14 residues. CDR1 and CDR2 (germline): SGHRS, YFSETQ. V shed 2 bases and J shed 2 bases, with 5 bases lying between them. This clonotype originated in a man between 18 and 35 years old in good health. The J gene is TRBJ2-6, the V gene TRBV5-1, with D possibly TRBD2 on 5 matching bases. The sample consisted of naive CD4+ T cells from blood. The CDR3: CASSFGAGANVLTF. CDR3 bases: TGCGCCAGCAGCTTCGGGGCTGGGGCCAACGTCCTGACTTTC.